Presented here are 14 T cell receptor beta chains from one specimen sequenced in a study of cytomegalovirus exposure and HLA in healthy donors. With 60 Vbeta and 13 Jbeta primers, the PCR was carried out. The table came from immunoSEQ multiplex PCR; TCRdb's copy has only in-frame clones and leaves some out. The repertoire consists of about 150,000 clones, with roughly 80% occurring once and the leading ten covering roughly 1.9%. Sequencing was done on a sample of PBMCs. The source of these receptors is a man between 18 and 29 years old in good health and CMV-seronegative.

The chain joins TRBV28 to TRBJ2-3, with TRBD2 matching over 7 bases. V shed 6 bases, J shed 6 bases, and the junction held 12 bases outside the gene matches. Germline V gives CDR1 MDHEN, CDR2 SYDVKM. This CDR3 is 15 amino acids long. The CDR3 DNA reads as TGTGCCAGCAGCCGAGCGGGAAATGCAAGGGATACGCAGTATTTT. This sequence encodes CASSRAGNARDTQYF.

This chain joins TRBV18 and TRBJ1-1, with 8 bases lining up with TRBD1. Trimming cost V 5 bases and J 4 bases; bases outside gene matches: 9. From germline, CDR1 is KGHSH and CDR2 LQKENI. The CDR3 has 15 residues. In DNA form, the CDR3 reads TGTGCCAGCTCAGGGACCCCACAGGGGGTCACTGAAGCTTTCTTT. Encoded protein: CASSGTPQGVTEAFF.

The gene calls are TRBV7-2 and TRBJ2-7; possibly TRBD2 for D (5 bases). CDR3 length: 12 amino acids. The germline V gene has CDR1 SGHTA and CDR2 FQGNSA. V dropped 5 bases and J dropped 0 bases, with 5 bases sitting between them. The CDR3 spells CASSRGSYEQYF. The CDR3 coding sequence is TGTGCCAGCAGCCGGGGCTCCTACGAGCAGTACTTC.

The chain employs TRBV7-9 and TRBJ1-6; 9 bases match TRBD1. The ends lost 5 bases at V and 10 bases at J; junction bases unmatched: 3. The germline V gene encodes CDR1 SEHNR and CDR2 FQNEAQ (reference sequence). The CDR3 contains 13 residues. CDR3 DNA sequence: TGTGCCAGCAGCCCAGGACAGGGGTCACCCCTCCACTTT. It specifies CASSPGQGSPLHF.

The rearrangement links TRBV13 to TRBJ2-5, with 8 bases lining up with TRBD2. From germline, CDR1 is PRHDT and CDR2 FYEKMQ (reference sequence). This CDR3 spans 15 amino acids. The J segment lost 1 base and the V segment lost 1 base, leaving 2 bases of the junction unmatched. The CDR3 DNA follows: TGTGCCAGCAGCTTAGCGGGACTAGTCCAAGAGACCCAGTACTTC. Its translation is CASSLAGLVQETQYF.

V usage is TRBV5-1 and J usage is TRBJ2-3, with a possible D match to TRBD2 (5 bases). Between the trimmed V and J ends, which lost 1 base and 5 bases, there was a span of 8 bases. The CDR3 runs 13 residues. Germline-derived CDR1 and CDR2 are SGHRS and YFSETQ. Here the CDR3 DNA reads TGCGCCAGCAGCTTGCGGACTGGAGATACGCAGTATTTT. Translated, it gives CASSLRTGDTQYF.

The chain is built from TRBV27 and TRBJ2-7; 10 positions agree with TRBD2. This CDR3 has 17 residues. Trimming removed 2 bases from V and 6 bases from J; junction bases left unmatched: 13. From germline, CDR1 is MNHEY and CDR2 SMNVEV (reference sequence). Here the CDR3 DNA reads TGTGCCAGCAGTTTAGGTGCTAGCGGGGGCCCGATAGGCGAGCAGTACTTC. This sequence encodes CASSLGASGGPIGEQYF.

The J gene is TRBJ2-5, the V gene TRBV15; D might be TRBD2 (6 bases). From germline, CDR1 is LNHNV and CDR2 YYDKDF (reference sequence). V dropped 3 bases and J dropped 5 bases, with 16 bases sitting between them. The CDR3 has 15 residues. The CDR3 loop is CATSSREIPLETQYF. DNA of the CDR3: TGTGCCACCAGCAGCCGGGAGATCCCGTTGGAGACCCAGTACTTC.

The rearrangement links TRBV4-1 to TRBJ2-3; 11 bases align to TRBD1. V lost 4 bases and J lost 2; bases outside the gene matches: 5. Germline loops: CDR1 MGHRA, CDR2 YSYEKL. CDR3 size: 16 residues. CDR3 sequence: CASSPPDRGPTDTQYF. CDR3 DNA sequence: TGCGCCAGCAGCCCCCCGGACAGGGGGCCCACAGATACGCAGTATTTT.

In this sample, this clone is medium-sized. The genes are TRBV19 and TRBJ2-7; TRBD2 agrees at 10 bases. CDR3 size: 16 residues. Trimming removed 8 bases from V and 4 bases from J; junction bases left unmatched: 14. CDR1 is LNHDA, CDR2 SQIVND, per germline (reference sequence). DNA of the CDR3: TGTGCCAGTTCACTAGGGCTAGCGGGGGCGGCGTACGAGCAGTACTTC. Translation gives CASSLGLAGAAYEQYF.

V gene TRBV28 combines with J gene TRBJ1-4; the match to TRBD1 covers 7 bases. V was pared by 3 bases and J by 4 bases, with 2 bases of the junction left unmatched. Germline CDR1 MDHEN, CDR2 SYDVKM. The CDR3 has 14 amino acids. CDR3 in DNA: TGTGCCAGCAGTTTTGACAGGGTTAATGAAAAACTGTTTTTT. The encoded protein is CASSFDRVNEKLFF.

In this sample, this clone turned up a few times. The gene calls are TRBV29-1 and TRBJ1-5, with unresolved D. CDR3 length: 13 amino acids. CDR1 and CDR2 from the germline V gene are SQVTM and ANQGSEA. The germline V and J ends were trimmed by 3 bases and 0 bases, with 6 bases remaining between them. The CDR3 DNA is TGCAGCGTTGAGGAGAATAGCAATCAGCCCCAGCATTTT. Its protein product is CSVEENSNQPQHF. Together with reference TRBV29-1 and TRBJ1-5, the CDR3 gives the full variable domain: SAVISQKPSRDICQRGTSLTIQCQVDSQVTMMFWYRQQPGQSLTLIATANQGSEATYESGFVIDKFPISRPNLTFSTLTVSNMSPEDSSIYLCSVEENSNQPQHFGDGTRLSIL.

This chain connects TRBV6-1 to TRBJ1-5; D is undetermined. The length of the CDR3 is 14 residues. The germline V gene has CDR1 MNHNS and CDR2 SASEGT. The germline V and J ends were trimmed by 3 bases and 7 bases, with 13 bases remaining between them. CDR3 loop: CASSESAPGQPQHF. The CDR3 bases are TGTGCCAGCAGTGAGTCGGCGCCGGGGCAGCCCCAGCATTTT.

The genes are TRBV11-2 and TRBJ2-7; D is ambiguous. Looked up from germline, CDR1 is SGHAT and CDR2 is FQNNGV. The CDR3 has 12 residues. Trimming pared 5 bases from V and 1 base from J, leaving 6 bases between. CDR3 coding DNA: TGTGCCAGCAGCATGCAGTCCTACGAGCAGTACTTC. Its protein is CASSMQSYEQYF. Filled out from reference TRBV11-2 and TRBJ2-7, the complete variable domain reads EAGVAQSPRYKIIEKRQSVAFWCNPISGHATLYWYQQILGQGPKLLIQFQNNGVVDDSQLPKDRFSAERLKGVDSTLKIQPAKLEDSAVYLCASSMQSYEQYFGPGTRLTVT.